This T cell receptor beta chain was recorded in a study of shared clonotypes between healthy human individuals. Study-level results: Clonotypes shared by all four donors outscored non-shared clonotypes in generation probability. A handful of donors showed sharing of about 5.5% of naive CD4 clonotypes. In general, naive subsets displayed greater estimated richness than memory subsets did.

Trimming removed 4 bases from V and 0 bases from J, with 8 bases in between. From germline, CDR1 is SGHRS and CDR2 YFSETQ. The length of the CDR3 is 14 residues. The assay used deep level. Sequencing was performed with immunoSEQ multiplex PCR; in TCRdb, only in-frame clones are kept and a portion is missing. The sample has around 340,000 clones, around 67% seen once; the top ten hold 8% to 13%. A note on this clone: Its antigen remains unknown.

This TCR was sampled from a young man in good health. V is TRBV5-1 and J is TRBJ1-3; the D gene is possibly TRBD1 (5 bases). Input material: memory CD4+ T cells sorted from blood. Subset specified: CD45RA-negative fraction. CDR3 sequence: CASSVGDSGNTIYF. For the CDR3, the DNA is TGCGCCAGCAGCGTAGGGGACTCTGGAAACACCATATATTTT.